What follows are 10 T cell receptor beta chains derived from one specimen sequenced in a study of cytomegalovirus exposure and HLA in healthy donors. TCRdb's table, derived via immunoSEQ multiplex PCR, lists solely in-frame clones and lacks some. The repertoire has roughly 68,000 clones, around 88% of them found once; the top ten carry over 1.5%. Source material: PBMCs. The receptors originated from a woman aged 18-30 years in good health and CMV-seronegative.

V is TRBV7-9 and J is TRBJ2-7; 9 bases agree with TRBD2. The CDR3 has 14 residues. After removal of 7 bases from V and 5 bases from J, the junction contained 9 bases not matched to a gene. In germline, CDR1 is SEHNR, CDR2 FQNEAQ (reference sequence). The CDR3 nucleotides read TGTGCCAGCAAGATGTACGGGACTAGCAACGAGCAGTACTTC. As protein: CASKMYGTSNEQYF.

The chain links TRBV27 to TRBJ2-7; 10 bases are a match to TRBD2. Germline V gives CDR1 MNHEY, CDR2 SMNVEV (reference sequence). J gave up 3 bases and V 0 bases, and 5 bases lay outside the gene matches. The CDR3 extends over 16 amino acids. The CDR3 sequence: CASSLSPGLAIYEQYF. The DNA for the CDR3 is TGTGCCAGCAGTTTATCCCCGGGACTAGCGATCTACGAGCAGTACTTC.

V gene TRBV27 combines with J gene TRBJ2-5; D possibly corresponds to TRBD2 (7 bases). Trimming took 5 bases from V and 5 from J, leaving 18 bases between them. CDR3 length: 15 amino acids. Germline V gives CDR1 MNHEY, CDR2 SMNVEV (reference sequence). CDR3 protein: CASSKAWGGRETQYF. In DNA, the CDR3 is TGTGCCAGCAGTAAAGCCTGGGGGGGGCGCGAGACCCAGTACTTC.

The chain is built from TRBV7-9 and TRBJ2-2; TRBD1 aligns across 7 bases. Trimming cost V 1 base and J 5 bases; bases outside gene matches: 4. The CDR3 loop spans 15 amino acids. CDR1 and CDR2 from the germline V gene are SEHNR and FQNEAQ (reference sequence). The DNA for the CDR3 is TGTGCCAGCAGCTTAGGACAGGGTCGAACCGGGGAGCTGTTTTTT. Its protein product is CASSLGQGRTGELFF. The full variable domain, in which reference TRBV7-9 and TRBJ2-2 provide the parts outside the CDR3, is DTGVSQNPRHKITKRGQNVTFRCDPISEHNRLYWYRQTLGQGPEFLTYFQNEAQLEKSRLLSDRFSAERPKGSFSTLEIQRTEQGDSAMYLCASSLGQGRTGELFFGEGSRLTVL.

The V gene is TRBV2, the J gene TRBJ2-1; perhaps TRBD2 as D (5 bases). Deletions cut 3 bases from V and 3 bases from J, with 12 bases between. The CDR3 runs to 15 residues. The germline gives CDR1 SNHLY, CDR2 FYNNEI. The CDR3 here is CASSELIANYNEQFF. CDR3 DNA: TGTGCCAGCAGTGAGTTGATAGCGAACTACAATGAGCAGTTCTTC.

The V gene is TRBV6-5, the J gene TRBJ1-5, with a weak D call TRBD1 (6 bases). Trimming removed 5 bases at V and 5 bases at J, with 13 bases between. CDR1 MNHEY and CDR2 SVGAGI come from the germline V gene. The CDR3 runs 14 residues. CDR3 in amino acids: CASSKQGRDQPQHF. The CDR3 DNA reads TGTGCCAGCAGTAAACAGGGACGGGATCAGCCCCAGCATTTT.

This chain connects TRBV5-1 to TRBJ1-1; possibly TRBD1 for D (5 bases). V lost 0 bases, J lost 3 bases, and 15 bases lay in between. The germline V gene has CDR1 SGHRS and CDR2 YFSETQ. The CDR3 has 16 amino acids. The CDR3 sequence: CASSLDLGGGDTEAFF. DNA of the CDR3: TGCGCCAGCAGCTTGGATTTGGGGGGAGGCGACACTGAAGCTTTCTTT.

The rearrangement links TRBV5-1 to TRBJ2-1; 8 bases match TRBD2. The germline V gene has CDR1 SGHRS and CDR2 YFSETQ. The CDR3 extends over 16 amino acids. Germline trimming cut 3 bases from V and 4 bases from J; bases unmatched to any gene: 9. The CDR3 DNA reads as TGCGCCAGCAGCTACGAACCCGGGACTAGGTACAATGAGCAGTTCTTC. This translates into CASSYEPGTRYNEQFF.

The V gene is TRBV5-6, the J gene TRBJ2-3; a weak D match, TRBD2 (6 bases). The V gene's germline CDR1 is SGHDT and CDR2 YYEEEE. V lost 2 bases and J 2 bases, leaving 9 bases between the germline ends. CDR3 length equals 14 residues. CDR3 bases: TGTGCCAGCAGCTTCGGGACTTACACAGATACGCAGTATTTT. It specifies CASSFGTYTDTQYF.

J is TRBJ2-7 and V is TRBV4-2, with TRBD2 identical over 10 bases. Germline values: CDR1 LGHNA, CDR2 YNFKEQ. V lost 0 bases and J lost 6; bases outside the gene matches: 8. The CDR3 extends over 16 amino acids. The CDR3 DNA sequence: TGTGCCAGCAGCCAAGATATAAGCGGGAGGGCCGGCGAGCAGTACTTC. Translated: CASSQDISGRAGEQYF.